The sequence of this T cell receptor beta chain was determined in a study of shared clonotypes between healthy human individuals. The deep-level immunoSEQ assay was used. Sequencing used immunoSEQ multiplex PCR; TCRdb keeps in-frame clones, though not all of them. This sample has over 2 million clones; 85% to 95% occur once, and the top ten carry approximately 0.41%. In this sample, this clone turned up a few times. Antigen: not known. Broader study findings: In this cohort, only blood was sampled, and tissue repertoires likely differ.

Per the germline V gene, CDR1 is SGHRS and CDR2 is YFSETQ. Trimming removed 0 bases from V and 7 bases from J, with 7 bases in between. The CDR3 length is 12 residues. Sequencing input: naive CD4+ T cells from PBMCs. Subset here: CD45RA+ positively selected. The chain links TRBV5-1 to TRBJ1-1; D is uncertain. This clonotype originated in a man aged 18 to 29 in good health. Some clones in this sample may be carry-over from other donors' samples. CDR3 coding DNA: TGCGCCAGCAGCTTGGACCGGTTTGAAGCTTTCTTT. Its protein product is CASSLDRFEAFF. Drawing the rest from reference TRBV5-1 and TRBJ1-1, the complete variable domain is KAGVTQTPRYLIKTRGQQVTLSCSPISGHRSVSWYQQTPGQGLQFLFEYFSETQRNKGNFPGRFSGRQFSNSRSEMNVSTLELGDSALYLCASSLDRFEAFFGQGTRLTVV.